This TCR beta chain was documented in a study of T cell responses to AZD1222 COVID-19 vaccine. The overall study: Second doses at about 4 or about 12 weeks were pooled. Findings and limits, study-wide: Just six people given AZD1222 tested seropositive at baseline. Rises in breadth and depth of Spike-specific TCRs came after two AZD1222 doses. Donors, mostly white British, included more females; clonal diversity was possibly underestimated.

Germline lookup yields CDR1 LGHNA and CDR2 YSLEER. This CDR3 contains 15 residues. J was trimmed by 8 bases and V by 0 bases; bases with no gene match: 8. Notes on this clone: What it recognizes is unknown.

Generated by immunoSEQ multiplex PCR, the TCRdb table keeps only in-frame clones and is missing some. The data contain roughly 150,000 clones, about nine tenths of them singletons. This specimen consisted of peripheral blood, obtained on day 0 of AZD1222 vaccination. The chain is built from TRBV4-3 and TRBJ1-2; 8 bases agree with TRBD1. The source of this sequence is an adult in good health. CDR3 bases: TGCGCCAGCAGCCAAGATTCCAGGGGGCTACGCGGCTACACCTTC. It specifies CASSQDSRGLRGYTF.